One sample yielded the 8 T cell receptor beta chains listed below, sequenced in a study of cytomegalovirus exposure and HLA in healthy donors. Primers included in the PCR were 60 Vbeta and 13 Jbeta primers. Only in-frame clones appear in the TCRdb table, and some are missing; sequencing was by immunoSEQ multiplex PCR. The sample contains roughly 220,000 clones, approximately 70% of which appear only once. The sample comprised PBMCs. Every receptor here comes from a man in his forties in good health and CMV-seropositive.

This chain uses TRBV1 with TRBJ2-5; the D segment call TRBD2 is taken from the table without a DNA check. TRBV1 is a recognized pseudogene. The CDR3 extends over 17 amino acids. As DNA, the CDR3 is TGCACCAGCAGCCAAGACCGCGGTAGCGGGGGGGAAGAGACCCAGTACTTC. Translated, it gives CTSSQDRGSGGEETQYF.

The CDR3 DNA follows: TGTGCCAGCAGTGTAGGTACAGCCAAAGAGACCCAGTACTTC. Translation: CASSVGTAKETQYF. The gene calls are TRBV6-5 and TRBJ2-5; D is unclear. The CDR3 extends over 14 amino acids. Per germline, CDR1 MNHEY and CDR2 SVGAGI. The V gene lost 5 bases and the J gene lost 3 bases, with 13 bases spanning the gap.

V and J are TRBV9 and TRBJ2-7; D gene unclear. Germline-derived CDR1 and CDR2 are SGDLS and YYNGEE. This CDR3 is 15 amino acids long. The V end was cut by 0 bases, the J end by 4 bases, with 14 bases between. The CDR3 sequence: CASSVVDSPSYEQYF. The CDR3 coding sequence is TGTGCCAGCAGCGTAGTAGATAGCCCCTCGTACGAGCAGTACTTC.

This sequence joins TRBV5-4 and TRBJ2-5, with D perhaps TRBD1 (6 bases). Trimming shortened V by 3 bases and J by 2 bases, and 8 bases separated the two germline ends. The CDR3 covers 13 residues. From germline, CDR1 is SGHNT and CDR2 YYREEE (reference sequence). CDR3 sequence (DNA): TGTGCCAGCAGCTATCAGGGGCAAGAGACCCAGTACTTC. Amino acid sequence: CASSYQGQETQYF.

The chain couples TRBV27 to TRBJ2-7, with 8 nucleotides matching TRBD2. V lost 6 bases to trimming and J lost 4 bases; unmatched junction nucleotides: 17. The CDR3 extends over 17 amino acids. Germline values: CDR1 MNHEY, CDR2 SMNVEV (reference sequence). The CDR3 region is CASSFLLTGGPAYEQYF. CDR3 coding DNA: TGTGCCAGCAGCTTTTTACTAACGGGGGGGCCAGCGTACGAGCAGTACTTC.

This chain joins TRBV6-1 and TRBJ2-1; tentatively, D is TRBD2 (6 bases). The germline gives CDR1 MNHNS, CDR2 SASEGT. V lost 9 bases, J lost 0 bases, and 15 bases lay in between. This CDR3 comprises 15 residues. The CDR3 DNA sequence: TGTGCCAGTTGGAGGGTGATAAGCTCCTACAATGAGCAGTTCTTC. Its protein product is CASWRVISSYNEQFF.

CDR3: CASSSGQSYNSPLHF. CDR3 sequence (DNA): TGTGCCAGCAGCTCCGGACAGTCCTATAATTCACCCCTCCACTTT. The chain combines TRBV7-2 with TRBJ1-6, with a possible D match to TRBD1 (6 bases). V was clipped by 4 bases and J by 1 base, with 8 bases between them. The CDR3 is made up of 15 amino acids. The germline gives CDR1 SGHTA, CDR2 FQGNSA. The whole variable domain, filled in from reference TRBV7-2 and TRBJ1-6, reads GAGVSQSPSNKVTEKGKDVELRCDPISGHTALYWYRQSLGQGLEFLIYFQGNSAPDKSGLPSDRFSAERTGGSVSTLTIQRTQQEDSAVYLCASSSGQSYNSPLHFGNGTRLTVT.

The rearrangement links TRBV28 to TRBJ1-2; D is undetermined. The CDR3 spans 14 residues. Looked up from germline, CDR1 is MDHEN and CDR2 is SYDVKM. Trimming took off 3 bases at V and 4 bases at J, with 12 bases between the two ends. This CDR3 reads CASSLEGSLYGYTF. In DNA, the CDR3 is TGTGCCAGCAGTTTGGAGGGAAGTCTCTATGGCTACACCTTC.